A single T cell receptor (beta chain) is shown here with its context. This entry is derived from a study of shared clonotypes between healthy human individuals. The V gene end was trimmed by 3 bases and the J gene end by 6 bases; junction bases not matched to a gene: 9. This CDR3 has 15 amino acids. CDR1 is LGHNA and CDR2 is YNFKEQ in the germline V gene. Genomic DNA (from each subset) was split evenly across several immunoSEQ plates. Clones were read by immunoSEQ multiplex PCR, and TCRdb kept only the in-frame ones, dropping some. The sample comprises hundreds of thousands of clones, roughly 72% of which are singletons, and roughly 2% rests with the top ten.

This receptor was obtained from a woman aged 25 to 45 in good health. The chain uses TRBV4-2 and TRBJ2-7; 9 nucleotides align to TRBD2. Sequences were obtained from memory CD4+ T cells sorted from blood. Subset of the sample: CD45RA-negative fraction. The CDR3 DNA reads TGTGCCAGCAGCCAGGGTCTAGCGGGAAGGGGCGAGCAGTACTTC. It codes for CASSQGLAGRGEQYF.